This TCR beta chain was identified in a study of shared clonotypes between healthy human individuals. Some clones are missing from TCRdb's copy, which holds only in-frame ones; the method was immunoSEQ multiplex PCR. The repertoire includes about 1.5 million clones, 95% to 99% of them detected once, and around 0.47% sits in the top ten. The specimen was naive CD4+ T cells sorted from blood. The sample's subset: CD45RA+ positively selected. This clonotype originated in a man in his thirties or forties in good health.

DNA of the CDR3: TGTGCCAGCAGCTTGGCCAGGGACAGCTTCTCCTACGAGCAGTACTTC. The encoded protein is CASSLARDSFSYEQYF. The chain carries TRBV5-6 and TRBJ2-7; 7 bases fit TRBD1. With V trimmed by 0 bases and J by 0 bases, 6 bases remained unmatched. Germline V CDR1 and CDR2: SGHDT, YYEEEE. The CDR3 consists of 16 residues.